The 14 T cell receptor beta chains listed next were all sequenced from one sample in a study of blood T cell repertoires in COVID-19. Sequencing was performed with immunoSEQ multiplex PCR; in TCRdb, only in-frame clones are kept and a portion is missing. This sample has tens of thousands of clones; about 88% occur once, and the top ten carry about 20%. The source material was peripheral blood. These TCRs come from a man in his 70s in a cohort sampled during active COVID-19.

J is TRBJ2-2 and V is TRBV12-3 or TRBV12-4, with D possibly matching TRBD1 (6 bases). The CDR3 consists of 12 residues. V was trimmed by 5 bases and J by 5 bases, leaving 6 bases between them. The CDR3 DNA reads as TGTGCCAGCAGTAGGGGGACCGGGGAGCTGTTTTTT. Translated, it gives CASSRGTGELFF.

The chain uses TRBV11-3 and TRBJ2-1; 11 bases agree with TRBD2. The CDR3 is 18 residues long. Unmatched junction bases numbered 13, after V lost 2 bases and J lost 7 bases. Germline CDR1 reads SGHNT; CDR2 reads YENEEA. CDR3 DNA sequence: TGTGCCAGCAGCTTACGGAGATTCGGGACTAGCGGTAGAAATGAGCAGTTCTTC. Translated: CASSLRRFGTSGRNEQFF.

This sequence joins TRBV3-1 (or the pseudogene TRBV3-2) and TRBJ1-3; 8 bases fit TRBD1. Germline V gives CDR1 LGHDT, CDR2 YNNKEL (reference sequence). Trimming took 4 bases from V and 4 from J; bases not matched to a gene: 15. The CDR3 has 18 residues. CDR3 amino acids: CASSLRMGQAASGNTIYF. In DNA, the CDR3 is TGTGCCAGCAGCCTTCGGATGGGACAGGCGGCTTCAGGAAACACCATATATTTT.

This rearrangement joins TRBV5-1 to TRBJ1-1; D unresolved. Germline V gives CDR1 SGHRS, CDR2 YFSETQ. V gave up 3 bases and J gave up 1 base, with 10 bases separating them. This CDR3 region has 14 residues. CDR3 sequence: CASSYGSGNTEAFF. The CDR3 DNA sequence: TGCGCCAGCAGCTACGGTTCGGGGAACACTGAAGCTTTCTTT.

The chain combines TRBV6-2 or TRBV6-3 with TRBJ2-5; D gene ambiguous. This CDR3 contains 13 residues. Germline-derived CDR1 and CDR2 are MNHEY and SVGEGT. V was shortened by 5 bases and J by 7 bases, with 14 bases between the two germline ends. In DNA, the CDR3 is TGTGCCAGCAGTATCCGTGCCCCGGGGACCCAGTACTTC. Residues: CASSIRAPGTQYF.

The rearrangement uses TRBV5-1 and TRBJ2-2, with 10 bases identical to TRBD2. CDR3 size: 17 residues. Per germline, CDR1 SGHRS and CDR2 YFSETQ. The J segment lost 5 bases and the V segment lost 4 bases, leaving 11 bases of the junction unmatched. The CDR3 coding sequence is TGCGCCAGCAGCAACAGTCCCCTAGCGGGAGCAACCGGGGAGCTGTTTTTT. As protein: CASSNSPLAGATGELFF.

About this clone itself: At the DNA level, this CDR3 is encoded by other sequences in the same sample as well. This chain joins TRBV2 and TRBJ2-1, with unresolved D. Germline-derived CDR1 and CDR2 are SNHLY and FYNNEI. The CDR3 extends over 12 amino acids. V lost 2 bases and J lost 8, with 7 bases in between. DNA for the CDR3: TGTGCCAGCAGTGAATATAAGCATGAGCAGTTCTTC. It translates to CASSEYKHEQFF.

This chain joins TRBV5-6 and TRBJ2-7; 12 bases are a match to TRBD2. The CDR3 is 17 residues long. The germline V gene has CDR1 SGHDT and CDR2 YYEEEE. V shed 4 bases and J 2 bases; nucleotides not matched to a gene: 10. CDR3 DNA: TGTGCCAGCAGCCTACGGACTAGCGGGATCCTCCCCTACGAGCAGTACTTC. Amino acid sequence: CASSLRTSGILPYEQYF.

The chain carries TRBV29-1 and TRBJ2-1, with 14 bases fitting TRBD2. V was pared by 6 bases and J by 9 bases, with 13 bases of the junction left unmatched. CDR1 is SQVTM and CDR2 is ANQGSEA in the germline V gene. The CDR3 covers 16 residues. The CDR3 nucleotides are TGCAGCGTACGCGCGTCTGGGACTAGCGGGAGACGTGAGCAGTTCTTC. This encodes CSVRASGTSGRREQFF.

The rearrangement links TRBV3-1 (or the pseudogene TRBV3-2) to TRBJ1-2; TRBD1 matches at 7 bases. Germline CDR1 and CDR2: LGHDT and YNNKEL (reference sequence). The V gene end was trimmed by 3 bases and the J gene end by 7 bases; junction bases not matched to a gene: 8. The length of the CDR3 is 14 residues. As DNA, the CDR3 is TGTGCCAGCAGCCAGGCCCACAGGGGCGGTGGCTACACCTTC. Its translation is CASSQAHRGGGYTF.

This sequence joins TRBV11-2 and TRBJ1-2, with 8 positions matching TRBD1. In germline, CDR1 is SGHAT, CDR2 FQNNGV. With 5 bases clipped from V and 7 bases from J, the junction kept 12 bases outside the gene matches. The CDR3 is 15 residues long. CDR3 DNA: TGTGCCAGCAGCCAAACACGACAGGGGACCTCTGGCTACACCTTC. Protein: CASSQTRQGTSGYTF. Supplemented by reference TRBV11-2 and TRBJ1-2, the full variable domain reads EAGVAQSPRYKIIEKRQSVAFWCNPISGHATLYWYQQILGQGPKLLIQFQNNGVVDDSQLPKDRFSAERLKGVDSTLKIQPAKLEDSAVYLCASSQTRQGTSGYTFGSGTRLTVV.

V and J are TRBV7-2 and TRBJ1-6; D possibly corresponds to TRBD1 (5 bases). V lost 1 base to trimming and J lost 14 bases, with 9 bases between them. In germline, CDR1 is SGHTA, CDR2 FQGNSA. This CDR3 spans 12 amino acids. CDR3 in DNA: TGTGCCAGCAGCTTAGGCAGGGTCTCCCTCCACTTT. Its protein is CASSLGRVSLHF.

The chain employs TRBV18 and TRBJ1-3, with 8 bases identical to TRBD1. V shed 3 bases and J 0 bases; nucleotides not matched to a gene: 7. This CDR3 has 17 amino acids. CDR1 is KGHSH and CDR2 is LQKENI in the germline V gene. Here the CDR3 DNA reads TGTGCCAGCTCACCGAGGGGACAGGCCAACTCTGGAAACACCATATATTTT. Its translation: CASSPRGQANSGNTIYF.

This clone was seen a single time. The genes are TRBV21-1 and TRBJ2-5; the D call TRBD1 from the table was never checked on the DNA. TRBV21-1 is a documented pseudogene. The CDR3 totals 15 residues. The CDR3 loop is CASLGQGAFRETQYF. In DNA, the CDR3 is TGTGCCAGCCTGGGACAGGGGGCATTCAGAGAGACCCAGTACTTC.